The 24 T cell receptor beta chains presented below share a single source sample, sequenced in a study of radiation and T cells in renal cell carcinoma. Time point reported: baseline pretreatment blood. The treatment denotes: 15 Gy SBRT to primary tumor, nephrectomy 4 weeks later. Data came from immunoSEQ multiplex PCR; TCRdb stores just in-frame clones and leaves some out. The sample records 140,000 or so clones, approximately 90% being singletons. Specimen: blood, collected from a patient whose treatment included radiotherapy and nephrectomy. The receptor set was obtained from a woman aged 45-65 years with renal cell carcinoma.

This clone was seen a handful of times. As DNA, the CDR3 is TGTGCCTGGAGCATTGGGAGTAATGAAAAACTGTTTTTT. It translates to CAWSIGSNEKLFF. V is TRBV30 and J is TRBJ1-4; D remains ambiguous. This CDR3 is built from 13 residues. Germline lookup yields CDR1 GTSNPN and CDR2 SVGIG (reference sequence). The germline V and J ends were trimmed by 3 bases and 4 bases, with 9 bases remaining between them. Full variable domain (rest looked up from reference TRBV30 and TRBJ1-4): SQTIHQWPATLVQPVGSPLSLECTVEGTSNPNLYWYRQAAGRGLQLLFYSVGIGQISSEVPQNLSASRPQDRQFILSSKKLLLSDSGFYLCAWSIGSNEKLFFGSGTQLSVL.

The chain uses TRBV18 and TRBJ2-3; D remains ambiguous. The CDR3 runs to 12 residues. Germline values: CDR1 KGHSH, CDR2 LQKENI. The V end was cut by 1 base, the J end by 3 bases, with 2 bases between. As DNA, the CDR3 is TGTGCCAGCTCACCACAGACAGATACGCAGTATTTT. As protein: CASSPQTDTQYF.

J is TRBJ1-2 and V is TRBV5-1; TRBD1 agrees at 10 bases. With 3 bases clipped from V and 4 bases from J, the junction kept 3 bases outside the gene matches. The CDR3 is made up of 14 amino acids. Germline V gene data show CDR1 as SGHRS and CDR2 as YFSETQ. The CDR3 sequence is CASSWTGGGYGYTF. In nucleotides, the CDR3 is TGCGCCAGCAGCTGGACAGGGGGAGGCTATGGCTACACCTTC.

The chain combines TRBV19 with TRBJ1-3; maybe TRBD1 (5 bases). Trimming took off 6 bases at V and 0 bases at J, with 9 bases between the two ends. Germline CDR1 and CDR2: LNHDA and SQIVND (reference sequence). CDR3 length: 14 residues. The CDR3 loop reads CASRLGASGNTIYF. The CDR3 DNA follows: TGTGCCAGTAGATTAGGGGCCTCTGGAAACACCATATATTTT.

The rearrangement uses TRBV11-2 and TRBJ2-2; 10 nucleotides agree with TRBD1. The CDR3 consists of 18 residues. Germline CDR1 reads SGHAT; CDR2 reads FQNNGV. V gave up 5 bases and J gave up 6 bases; unmatched junction bases: 15. The CDR3 spells CASSPNAFRTGGAGELFF. In DNA, the CDR3 is TGTGCCAGCAGCCCTAACGCTTTTCGGACAGGGGGGGCCGGGGAGCTGTTTTTT.

The J gene is TRBJ2-3, the V gene TRBV2; 7 nucleotides match TRBD1. The V gene end was trimmed by 3 bases and the J gene end by 3 bases; junction bases not matched to a gene: 9. The V gene's germline CDR1 is SNHLY and CDR2 FYNNEI. The CDR3 totals 16 residues. CDR3 DNA sequence: TGTGCCAGCAGTGACCTCTCAGGGGGATTAACAGATACGCAGTATTTT. Its protein is CASSDLSGGLTDTQYF.

The V and J genes are TRBV6-6 and TRBJ2-1; no firm D call. The CDR3 has 13 residues. The germline V gene has CDR1 MNHNY and CDR2 SVGAGI (reference sequence). Trimming took off 2 bases at V and 2 bases at J, with 4 bases between the two ends. CDR3 region: CASSYTAYNEQFF. The CDR3 nucleotides are TGTGCCAGCAGTTACACAGCCTACAATGAGCAGTTCTTC.

The table lists this clone with a count of one. The chain joins TRBV21-1 to TRBJ2-7; TRBD1 was called by the table and not checked on the DNA. TRBV21-1 is labeled a pseudogene. The CDR3 covers 15 residues. The CDR3 sequence is CASIIVGDRGYEQYF. The CDR3 region has the DNA TGTGCCAGCATTATCGTAGGGGACAGGGGCTACGAGCAGTACTTC.

This chain links TRBV7-2 with TRBJ1-1, with D unresolved. The germline V gene encodes CDR1 SGHTA and CDR2 FQGNSA. The length of the CDR3 is 14 residues. V was pared by 1 base and J by 4 bases, with 10 bases between. CDR3 in DNA: TGTGCCAGCAGCTTAGTGGGGTCGGGCACTGAAGCTTTCTTT. It is translated as CASSLVGSGTEAFF.

This clone was counted between two and nine times. The rearrangement uses TRBV10-3 and TRBJ1-4; D unclear. V was pared by 3 bases and J by 8 bases, with 7 bases between. CDR1 and CDR2 from the germline V gene are ENHRY and SYGVKD. The CDR3 runs 12 residues. CDR3 amino acids: CAISDPGEKLFF. The CDR3 nucleotides are TGTGCCATCAGTGATCCCGGCGAAAAACTGTTTTTT.

V is TRBV4-3 and J is TRBJ2-2; TRBD2 aligns across 9 bases. V was pared by 3 bases and J by 6 bases, with 2 bases of the junction left unmatched. The germline gives CDR1 LGHNA, CDR2 YSLEER. The CDR3 is made up of 14 amino acids. CDR3 sequence (DNA): TGCGCCAGCAGCCAGGGACTAGCCCCCGGGGAGCTGTTTTTT. The encoded protein is CASSQGLAPGELFF.

This clone was seen just once. This chain uses TRBV4-1 with TRBJ1-4; D gene uncertain. Germline assignment: CDR1 MGHRA and CDR2 YSYEKL. The V end was cut by 1 base, the J end by 4 bases, with 10 bases between. This CDR3 comprises 15 residues. CDR3 amino acids: CASSQADMVNEKLFF. The CDR3 nucleotides are TGCGCCAGCAGCCAAGCCGACATGGTTAATGAAAAACTGTTTTTT.

The V call is TRBV7-3, the J call TRBJ1-6; D unclear. Germline values: CDR1 SGHTA, CDR2 FQGTGA. Trimming removed 5 bases from V and 5 bases from J, with 4 bases in between. The CDR3 length is 12 residues. The DNA for the CDR3 is TGTGCCAGCAGCCACGATAATTCACCCCTCCACTTT. Amino acid sequence: CASSHDNSPLHF.

This chain links TRBV19 with TRBJ1-2, with D possibly TRBD1 on 6 matching bases. The CDR3 sequence is 16 residues long. V was pared by 5 bases and J by 3 bases, with 19 bases between. Germline CDR1 LNHDA, CDR2 SQIVND (reference sequence). The CDR3 nucleotides read TGTGCCAGTAGTCCCCTCGGGGAGGGGGGGGACTATGGCTACACCTTC. Its protein product is CASSPLGEGGDYGYTF.

J is TRBJ1-1 and V is TRBV6-5; 8 positions agree with TRBD1. Per the germline V gene, CDR1 is MNHEY and CDR2 is SVGAGI. This CDR3 is 15 amino acids long. The V segment lost 0 bases and the J segment 5 bases; nucleotides outside the gene matches: 5. The CDR3 spells CASSYSARGRTEAFF. The DNA of the CDR3 is TGTGCCAGCAGTTACTCTGCCAGGGGGCGGACTGAAGCTTTCTTT.

The chain has TRBV11-2 and TRBJ2-3; D unclear. The CDR3 is made up of 13 amino acids. V was shortened by 1 base and J by 10 bases, with 12 bases between the two germline ends. Looked up from germline, CDR1 is SGHAT and CDR2 is FQNNGV. CDR3 coding DNA: TGTGCCAGCAGCTTAGCTGGCTCCGGCGCGCAGTATTTT. Protein: CASSLAGSGAQYF.

The rearrangement joins TRBV6-5 to TRBJ2-6; D is perhaps TRBD2 (5 bases). Trimming cost V 3 bases and J 1 base, with 7 bases left between them. This CDR3 region has 15 residues. Germline V gives CDR1 MNHEY, CDR2 SVGAGI. The CDR3, as DNA: TGTGCCAGCAGTTATCAGCGGTCTGGGGCCAACGTCCTGACTTTC. It translates to CASSYQRSGANVLTF.

The V call is TRBV15, the J call TRBJ1-5; no reliable D call. Germline V gene sequence: CDR1 LNHNV, CDR2 YYDKDF (reference sequence). V dropped 0 bases and J dropped 2 bases, with 11 bases sitting between them. This CDR3 has 16 residues. DNA of the CDR3: TGTGCCACCAGCAGAGATTGGGGTCGCGGCAATCAGCCCCAGCATTTT. The encoded protein is CATSRDWGRGNQPQHF.

The genes are TRBV5-6 and TRBJ1-5; D gene unclear. Deletions cut 0 bases from V and 7 bases from J, with 8 bases between. The CDR3 totals 13 residues. CDR1 is SGHDT, CDR2 YYEEEE, per germline. The CDR3 region has the DNA TGTGCCAGCAGCTTGGCACGGGGACAGCCCCAGCATTTT. Its protein product is CASSLARGQPQHF.

The chain couples TRBV5-6 to TRBJ2-1, with TRBD1 matching 8 bases. The junction had 0 bases not matched to a gene; V was cut back by 0 bases and J by 4 bases. This CDR3 comprises 14 residues. Germline CDR1 is SGHDT and CDR2 is YYEEEE. DNA for the CDR3: TGTGCCAGCAGCTTGGGACAGGGGTACAATGAGCAGTTCTTC. It specifies CASSLGQGYNEQFF.

The chain uses TRBV7-3 and TRBJ2-3, with D perhaps assigned TRBD1 or TRBD2 (5 bases each). Germline CDR1 and CDR2: SGHTA and FQGTGA. Trimming took off 3 bases at V and 6 bases at J, with 10 bases between the two ends. CDR3 length equals 13 residues. The CDR3 here is CASSFEGRDTQYF. DNA for the CDR3: TGTGCCAGCAGCTTTGAGGGGCGTGATACGCAGTATTTT.

This chain joins TRBV5-4 and TRBJ1-2; TRBD1 agrees at 7 bases. Germline trimming cut 2 bases from V and 3 bases from J; bases unmatched to any gene: 7. CDR3 length: 15 residues. Germline CDR1 SGHNT, CDR2 YYREEE (reference sequence). CDR3 DNA sequence: TGTGCCAGCAGCTTAGACAGGGCCCTCTACTATGGCTACACCTTC. Translating gives CASSLDRALYYGYTF. Full variable domain (rest looked up from reference TRBV5-4 and TRBJ1-2): ETGVTQSPTHLIKTRGQQVTLRCSSQSGHNTVSWYQQALGQGPQFIFQYYREEENGRGNFPPRFSGLQFPNYSSELNVNALELDDSALYLCASSLDRALYYGYTFGSGTRLTVV.

The chain employs TRBV19 and TRBJ1-2; D is perhaps TRBD1 (5 bases). The V and J ends lost 6 bases and 6 bases respectively, with 20 bases between them. This CDR3 is built from 15 residues. The germline V gene encodes CDR1 LNHDA and CDR2 SQIVND (reference sequence). CDR3 sequence: CASRGTDRPVHGYTF. CDR3 DNA: TGTGCCAGTAGAGGGACTGACAGACCCGTGCATGGCTACACCTTC.

V and J are TRBV2 and TRBJ1-1, with TRBD1 identical over 7 bases. The CDR3 has 14 amino acids. Trimming cost V 1 base and J 4 bases; bases outside gene matches: 3. Germline CDR1 and CDR2: SNHLY and FYNNEI. CDR3 in DNA: TGTGCCAGCAGTGAAGGGGGGACAGCCACTGAAGCTTTCTTT. Its translation: CASSEGGTATEAFF.